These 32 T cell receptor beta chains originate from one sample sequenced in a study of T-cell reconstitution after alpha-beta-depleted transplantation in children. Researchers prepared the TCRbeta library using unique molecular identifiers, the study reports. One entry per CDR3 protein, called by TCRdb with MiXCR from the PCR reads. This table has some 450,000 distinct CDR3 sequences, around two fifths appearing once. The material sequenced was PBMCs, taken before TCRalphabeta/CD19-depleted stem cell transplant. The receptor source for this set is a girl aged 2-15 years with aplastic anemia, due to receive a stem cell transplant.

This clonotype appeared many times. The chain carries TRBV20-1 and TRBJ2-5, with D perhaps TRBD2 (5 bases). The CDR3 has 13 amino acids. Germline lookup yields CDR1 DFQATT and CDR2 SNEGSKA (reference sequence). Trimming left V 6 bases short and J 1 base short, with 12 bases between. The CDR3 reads CSARKRAQETQYF. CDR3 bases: TGCAGTGCCCGGAAGAGGGCCCAAGAGACCCAGTACTTC.

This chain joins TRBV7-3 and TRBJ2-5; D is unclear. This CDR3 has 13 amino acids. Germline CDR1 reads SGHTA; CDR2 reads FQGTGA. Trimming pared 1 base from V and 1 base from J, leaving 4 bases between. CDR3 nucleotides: TGTGCCAGCAGCTTAAAACCCCAAGAGACCCAGTACTTC. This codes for CASSLKPQETQYF.

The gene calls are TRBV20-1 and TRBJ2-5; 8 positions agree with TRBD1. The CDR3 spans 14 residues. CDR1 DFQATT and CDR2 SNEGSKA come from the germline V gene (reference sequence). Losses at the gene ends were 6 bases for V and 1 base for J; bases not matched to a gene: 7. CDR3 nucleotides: TGCAGTGCCTTTAGGACAGGGTCCCAAGAGACCCAGTACTTC. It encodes CSAFRTGSQETQYF.

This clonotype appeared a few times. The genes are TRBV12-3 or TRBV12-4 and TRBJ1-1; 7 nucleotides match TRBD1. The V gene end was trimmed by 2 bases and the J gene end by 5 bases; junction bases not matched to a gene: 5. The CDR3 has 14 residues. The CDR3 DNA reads TGTGCCAGCAGTTTACAGGGGGGGACTACTGAAGCTTTCTTT. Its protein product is CASSLQGGTTEAFF.

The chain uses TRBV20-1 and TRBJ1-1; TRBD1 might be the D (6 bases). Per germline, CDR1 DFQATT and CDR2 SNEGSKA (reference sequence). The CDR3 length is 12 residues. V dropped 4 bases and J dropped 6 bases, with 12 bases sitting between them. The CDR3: CSATQGVAEAFF. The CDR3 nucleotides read TGCAGTGCTACACAGGGAGTCGCTGAAGCTTTCTTT.

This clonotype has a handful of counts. This chain's CDR3 is CASSLGSRVANEQFF. The CDR3 DNA sequence: TGTGCCAGCAGCTTAGGGTCACGAGTAGCGAATGAGCAGTTCTTC. This chain links TRBV7-2 with TRBJ2-1, with a weak D call TRBD2 (5 bases). V dropped 1 base and J dropped 7 bases, with 14 bases sitting between them. Germline CDR1 and CDR2: SGHTA and FQGNSA. The CDR3 runs 15 residues.

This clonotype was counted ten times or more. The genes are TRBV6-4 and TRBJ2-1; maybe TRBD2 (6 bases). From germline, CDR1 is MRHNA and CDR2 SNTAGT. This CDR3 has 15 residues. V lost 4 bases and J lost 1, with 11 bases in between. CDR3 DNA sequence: TGTGCCAGCAGTGGGCAGGGAGGATCCTACAATGAGCAGTTCTTC. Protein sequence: CASSGQGGSYNEQFF.

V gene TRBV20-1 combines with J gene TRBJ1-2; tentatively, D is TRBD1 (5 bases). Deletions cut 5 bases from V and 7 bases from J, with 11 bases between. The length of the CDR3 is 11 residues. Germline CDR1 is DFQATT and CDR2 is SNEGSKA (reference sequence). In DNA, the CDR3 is TGCAGTGCTCCCAGGGAGGCTGGCTACACCTTC. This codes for CSAPREAGYTF.

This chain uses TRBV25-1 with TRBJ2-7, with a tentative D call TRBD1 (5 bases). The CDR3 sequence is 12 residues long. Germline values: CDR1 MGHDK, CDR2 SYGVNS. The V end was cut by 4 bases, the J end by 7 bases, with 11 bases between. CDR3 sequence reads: CASSGPSGEQYF. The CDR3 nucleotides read TGTGCCAGCAGTGGACCTTCAGGGGAGCAGTACTTC.

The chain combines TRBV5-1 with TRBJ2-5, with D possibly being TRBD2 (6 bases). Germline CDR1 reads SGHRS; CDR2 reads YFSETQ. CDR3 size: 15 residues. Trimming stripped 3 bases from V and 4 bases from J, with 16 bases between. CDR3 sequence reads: CASSWDWDFGETQYF. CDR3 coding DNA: TGCGCCAGCAGCTGGGATTGGGACTTCGGAGAGACCCAGTACTTC.

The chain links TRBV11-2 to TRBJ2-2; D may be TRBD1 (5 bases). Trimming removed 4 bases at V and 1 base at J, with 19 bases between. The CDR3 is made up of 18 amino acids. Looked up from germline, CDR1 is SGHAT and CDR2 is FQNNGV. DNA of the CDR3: TGTGCCAGCAGCTCAACCGGTTTGCAGGGTGAGAACACCGGGGAGCTGTTTTTT. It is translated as CASSSTGLQGENTGELFF.

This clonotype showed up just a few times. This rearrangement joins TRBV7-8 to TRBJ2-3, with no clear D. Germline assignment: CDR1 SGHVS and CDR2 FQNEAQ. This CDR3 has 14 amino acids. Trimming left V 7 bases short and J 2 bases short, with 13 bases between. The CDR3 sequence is CASNGPLPTDTQYF. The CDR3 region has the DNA TGTGCCAGCAACGGGCCCCTACCCACAGATACGCAGTATTTT.

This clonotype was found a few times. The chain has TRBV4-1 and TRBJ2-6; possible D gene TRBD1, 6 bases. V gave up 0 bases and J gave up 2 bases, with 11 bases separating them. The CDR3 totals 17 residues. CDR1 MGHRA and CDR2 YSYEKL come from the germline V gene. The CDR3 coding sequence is TGCGCCAGCAGCCAAGATTCAAAGGGGGCTGGGGCCAACGTCCTGACTTTC. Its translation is CASSQDSKGAGANVLTF.

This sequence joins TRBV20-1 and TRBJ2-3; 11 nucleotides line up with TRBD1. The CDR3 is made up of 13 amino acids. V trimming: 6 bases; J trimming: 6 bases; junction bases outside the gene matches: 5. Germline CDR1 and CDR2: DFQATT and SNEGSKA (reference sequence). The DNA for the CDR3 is TGCAGTGCCAGGGACAGGGGGTCTGATACGCAGTATTTT. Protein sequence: CSARDRGSDTQYF.

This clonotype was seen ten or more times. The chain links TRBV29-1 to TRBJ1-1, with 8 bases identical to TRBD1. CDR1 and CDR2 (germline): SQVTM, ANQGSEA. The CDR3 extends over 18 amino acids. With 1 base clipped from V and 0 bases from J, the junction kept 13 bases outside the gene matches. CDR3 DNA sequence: TGCAGCGTTGAAGCCCGCCGGCTAGGACAGGGCGTGAACACTGAAGCTTTCTTT. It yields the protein CSVEARRLGQGVNTEAFF.

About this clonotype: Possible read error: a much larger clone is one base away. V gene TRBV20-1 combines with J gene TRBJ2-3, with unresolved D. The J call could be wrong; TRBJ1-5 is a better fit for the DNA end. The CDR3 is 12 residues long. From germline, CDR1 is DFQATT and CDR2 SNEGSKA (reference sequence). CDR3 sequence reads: CSASTSGRSQHF. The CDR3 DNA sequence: TGCAGTGCTAGTACTAGCGGACGTTCGCAGCATTTT.

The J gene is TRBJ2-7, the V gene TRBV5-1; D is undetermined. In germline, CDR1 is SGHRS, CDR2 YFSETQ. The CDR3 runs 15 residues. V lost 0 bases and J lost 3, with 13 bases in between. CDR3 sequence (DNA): TGCGCCAGCAGCTTGGGCGGTGGGAAGGGCTACGAGCAGTACTTC. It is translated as CASSLGGGKGYEQYF.

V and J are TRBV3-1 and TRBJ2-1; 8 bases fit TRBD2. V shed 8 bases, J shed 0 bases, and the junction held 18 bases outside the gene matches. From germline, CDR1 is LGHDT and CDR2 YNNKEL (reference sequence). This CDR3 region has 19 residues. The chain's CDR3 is CASCFPAGALLSSYNEQFF. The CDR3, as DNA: TGTGCCAGCTGTTTTCCAGCGGGAGCACTCTTGAGCTCCTACAATGAGCAGTTCTTC.

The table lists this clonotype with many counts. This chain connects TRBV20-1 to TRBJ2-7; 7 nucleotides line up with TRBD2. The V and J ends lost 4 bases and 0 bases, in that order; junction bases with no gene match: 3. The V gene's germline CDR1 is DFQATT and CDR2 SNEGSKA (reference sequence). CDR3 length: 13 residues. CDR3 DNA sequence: TGCAGTGCTACAGCGGGGTTCTCCTACGAGCAGTACTTC. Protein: CSATAGFSYEQYF.

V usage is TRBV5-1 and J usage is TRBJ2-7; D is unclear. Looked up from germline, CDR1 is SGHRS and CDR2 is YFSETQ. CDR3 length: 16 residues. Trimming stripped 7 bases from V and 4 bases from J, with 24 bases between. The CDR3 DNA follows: TGCGCCAGCCGCCCTAGTATGGGTCTATCGTCGTACGAGCAGTACTTC. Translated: CASRPSMGLSSYEQYF.

In DNA form, the CDR3 reads TGTGCCACCAGCAGAGGAGGGATTTTAGGGTACAATGAGCAGTTCTTC. It codes for CATSRGGILGYNEQFF. This rearrangement joins TRBV15 to TRBJ2-1, with D maybe TRBD2 (5 bases). This CDR3 spans 16 amino acids. Germline values: CDR1 LNHNV, CDR2 YYDKDF (reference sequence). With 1 base removed from V and 4 bases from J, the gap between germline ends came to 14 bases.

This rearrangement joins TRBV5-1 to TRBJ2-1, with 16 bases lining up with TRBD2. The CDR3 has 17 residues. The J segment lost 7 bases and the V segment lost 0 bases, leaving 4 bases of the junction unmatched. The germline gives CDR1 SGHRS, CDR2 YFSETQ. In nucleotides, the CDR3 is TGCGCCAGCAGCTTGGCCCCGGGACTAGCGGGAGGGAATGAGCAGTTCTTC. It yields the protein CASSLAPGLAGGNEQFF.

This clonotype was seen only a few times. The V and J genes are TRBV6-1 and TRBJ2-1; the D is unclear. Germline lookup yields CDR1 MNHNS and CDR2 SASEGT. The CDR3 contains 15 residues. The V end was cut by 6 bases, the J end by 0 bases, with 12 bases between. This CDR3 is CASSLTRGSYNEQFF. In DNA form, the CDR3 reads TGTGCCAGCAGCCTCACACGAGGCTCCTACAATGAGCAGTTCTTC.

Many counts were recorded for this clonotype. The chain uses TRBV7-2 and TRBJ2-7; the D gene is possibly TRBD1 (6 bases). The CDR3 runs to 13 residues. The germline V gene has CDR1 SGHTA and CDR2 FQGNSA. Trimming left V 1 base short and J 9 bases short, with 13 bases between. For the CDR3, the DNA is TGTGCCAGCAGCTTAGTCACAGGGACCAGGCAGTACTTC. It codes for CASSLVTGTRQYF. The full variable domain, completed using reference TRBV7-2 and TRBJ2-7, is GAGVSQSPSNKVTEKGKDVELRCDPISGHTALYWYRQSLGQGLEFLIYFQGNSAPDKSGLPSDRFSAERTGGSVSTLTIQRTQQEDSAVYLCASSLVTGTRQYFGPGTRLTVT.

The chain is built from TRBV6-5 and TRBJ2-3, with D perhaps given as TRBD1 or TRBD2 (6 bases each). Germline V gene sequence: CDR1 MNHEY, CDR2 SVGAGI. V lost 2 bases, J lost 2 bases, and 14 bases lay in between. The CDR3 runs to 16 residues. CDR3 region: CASSYRGETITDTQYF. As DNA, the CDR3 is TGTGCCAGCAGTTACAGGGGGGAGACGATCACAGATACGCAGTATTTT.

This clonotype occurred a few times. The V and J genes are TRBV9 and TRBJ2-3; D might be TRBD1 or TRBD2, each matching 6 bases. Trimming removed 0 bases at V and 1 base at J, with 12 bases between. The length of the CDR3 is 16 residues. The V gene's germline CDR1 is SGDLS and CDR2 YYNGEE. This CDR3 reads CASSVEGGDGTDTQYF. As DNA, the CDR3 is TGTGCCAGCAGCGTAGAGGGGGGTGATGGCACAGATACGCAGTATTTT. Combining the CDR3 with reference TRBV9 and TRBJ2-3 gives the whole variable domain DSGVTQTPKHLITATGQRVTLRCSPRSGDLSVYWYQQSLDQGLQFLIQYYNGEERAKGNILERFSAQQFPDLHSELNLSSLELGDSALYFCASSVEGGDGTDTQYFGPGTRLTVL.

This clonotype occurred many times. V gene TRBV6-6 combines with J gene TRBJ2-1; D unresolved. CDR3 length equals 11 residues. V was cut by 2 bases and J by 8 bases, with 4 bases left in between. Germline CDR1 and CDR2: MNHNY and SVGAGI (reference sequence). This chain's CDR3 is CASSYTYEQFF. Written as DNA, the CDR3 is TGTGCCAGCAGTTACACCTATGAGCAGTTCTTC.

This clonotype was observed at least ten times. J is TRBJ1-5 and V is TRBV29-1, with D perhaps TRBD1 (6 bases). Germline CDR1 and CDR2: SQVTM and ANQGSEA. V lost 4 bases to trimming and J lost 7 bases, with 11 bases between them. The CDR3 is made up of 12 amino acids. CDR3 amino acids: CSVGQVGQPQHF. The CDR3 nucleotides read TGCAGCGTTGGACAGGTAGGACAGCCCCAGCATTTT. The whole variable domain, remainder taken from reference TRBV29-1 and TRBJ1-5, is SAVISQKPSRDICQRGTSLTIQCQVDSQVTMMFWYRQQPGQSLTLIATANQGSEATYESGFVIDKFPISRPNLTFSTLTVSNMSPEDSSIYLCSVGQVGQPQHFGDGTRLSIL.

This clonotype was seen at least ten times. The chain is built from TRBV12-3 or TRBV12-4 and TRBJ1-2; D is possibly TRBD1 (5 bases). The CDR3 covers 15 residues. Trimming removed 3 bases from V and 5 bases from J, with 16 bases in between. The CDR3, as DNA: TGTGCCAGCAGTTTGGTCAGCTCGGGGGAGTATGGCTACACCTTC. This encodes CASSLVSSGEYGYTF.

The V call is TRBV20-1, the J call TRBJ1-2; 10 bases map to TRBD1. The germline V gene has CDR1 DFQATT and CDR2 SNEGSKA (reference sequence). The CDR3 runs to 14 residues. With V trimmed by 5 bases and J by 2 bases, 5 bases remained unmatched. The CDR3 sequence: CSAVPGQGNYGYTF. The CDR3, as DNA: TGCAGTGCTGTGCCGGGACAGGGGAACTATGGCTACACCTTC.

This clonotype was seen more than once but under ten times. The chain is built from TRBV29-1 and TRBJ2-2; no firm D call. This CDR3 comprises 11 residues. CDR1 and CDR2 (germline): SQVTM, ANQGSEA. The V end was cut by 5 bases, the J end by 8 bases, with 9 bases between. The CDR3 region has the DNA TGCAGCGTTTACACCGGGGGGGAGCTGTTTTTT. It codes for CSVYTGGELFF.

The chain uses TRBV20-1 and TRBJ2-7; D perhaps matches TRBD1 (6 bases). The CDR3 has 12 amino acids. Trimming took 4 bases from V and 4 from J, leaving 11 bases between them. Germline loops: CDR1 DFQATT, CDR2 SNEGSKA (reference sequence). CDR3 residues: CSATDRIYEQYF. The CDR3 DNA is TGCAGTGCTACCGACAGGATTTACGAGCAGTACTTC.